Reported below is one T cell receptor (beta chain). Per the germline V gene, CDR1 is SGHTA and CDR2 is FQGNSA. The CDR3 covers 14 residues. After removal of 5 bases from V and 8 bases from J, the junction contained 11 bases not matched to a gene. These data belong to a study of blood T cell repertoires in COVID-19. Study as a whole: PBMCs, B-cell-depleted T cells, or T cells were the source of the cDNA or gDNA that made up the material.

Per the authors' pipeline: Reference gene primers were amplified, and this amplification served to estimate nucleated cell counts. Only in-frame clones appear in the TCRdb table, and some are missing; sequencing was by immunoSEQ multiplex PCR. The DNA gave D and trimming, while V, J and clone size come from that table. In the table there are roughly 150,000 clones, roughly 90% of which are singletons. The chain carries TRBV7-2 and TRBJ1-2; 7 bases map to TRBD1. Sequenced input: peripheral blood. The source of this sequence is a man aged 18 to 30 with COVID-19, enrolled during active disease. The CDR3 sequence: CASSLNQGVWGYTF. CDR3 bases: TGTGCCAGCAGCCTAAATCAGGGGGTGTGGGGCTACACCTTC.